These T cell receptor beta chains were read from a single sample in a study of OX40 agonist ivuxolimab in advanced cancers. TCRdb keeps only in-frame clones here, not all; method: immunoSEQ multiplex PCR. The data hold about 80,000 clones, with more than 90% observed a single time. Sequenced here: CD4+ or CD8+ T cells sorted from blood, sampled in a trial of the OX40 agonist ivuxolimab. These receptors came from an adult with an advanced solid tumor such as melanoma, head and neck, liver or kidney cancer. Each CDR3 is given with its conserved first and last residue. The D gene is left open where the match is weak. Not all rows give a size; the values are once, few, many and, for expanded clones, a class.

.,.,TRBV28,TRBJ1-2,TGTGCCAGCAGTTTAAGAGGGTCCCTGTACGGCTACACCTTC,CASSLRGSLYGYTF
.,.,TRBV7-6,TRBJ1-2,TGTGCCAGCAGCTTTACAGGGTTTGAAGGCTACACCTTC,CASSFTGFEGYTF
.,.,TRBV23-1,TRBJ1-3,TGCGCCAGCGCCCTGGAAAATGCCGGCGTAGGAAACACCATATATTTT,CASALENAGVGNTIYF
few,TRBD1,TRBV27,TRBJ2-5,TGTGCCAGCACCTTCTTGGGGACAGGGGTCTCGGAGACCCAGTACTTC,CASTFLGTGVSETQYF
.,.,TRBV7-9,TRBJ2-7,TGTGCCAGCAGCTTAGAGTCAGGGCTGGGCGAGCAGTACTTC,CASSLESGLGEQYF
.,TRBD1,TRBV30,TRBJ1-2,TGTGCCTGGAGTGTACCCCACAGGGGGAGCTATGGCTACACCTTC,CAWSVPHRGSYGYTF
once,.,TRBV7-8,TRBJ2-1,TGTGCCAGCAGCTTAGCGCTGGGTCCTGAGCAGTTCTTC,CASSLALGPEQFF
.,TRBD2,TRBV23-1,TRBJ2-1,TGCGCCACCGGTCACGAGCGGGAGTCGACCCACTACAATGAGCAGTTCTTC,CATGHERESTHYNEQFF
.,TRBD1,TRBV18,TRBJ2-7,TGTGCCAGCTCACATCCGGGACAGGGGGCGAGTGAGCAGTACTTC,CASSHPGQGASEQYF
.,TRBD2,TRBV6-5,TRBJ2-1,TGTGCCAGCAATGGGGAGCGGGGACTAGATGAGCAGTTCTTC,CASNGERGLDEQFF
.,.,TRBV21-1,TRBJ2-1,TGTGCCAGCAACACCCGGGGGAGCTCCTACAATGAGCAGTTCTTC,CASNTRGSSYNEQFF
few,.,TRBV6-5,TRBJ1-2,TGTGCCAGCGGGCGGGGCAGTAACTATGGCTACACCTTC,CASGRGSNYGYTF
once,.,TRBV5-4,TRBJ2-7,TGTGCCAGCAGCTTGGACAAGGCGTTAAGAGAGCAGTACTTC,CASSLDKALREQYF
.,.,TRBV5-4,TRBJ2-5,TGTGCCAGCAGCCCTGGGAGCGGGGAGACCCAGTACTTC,CASSPGSGETQYF
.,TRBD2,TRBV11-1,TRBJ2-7,TGTGCCAGCAGCTTTAGCGGGAGGTCCTCCTACGAGCAGTACTTC,CASSFSGRSSYEQYF
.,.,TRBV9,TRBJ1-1,TGTGCCAGCAGCCCCCAGACAGGAACGAACACTGAAGCTTTCTTT,CASSPQTGTNTEAFF
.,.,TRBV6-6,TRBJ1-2,TGTGCCAGCAGCCCCGCGGCAGTCTATGGCTACACCTTC,CASSPAAVYGYTF
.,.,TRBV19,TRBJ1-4,TGTGCCAGTAGTCGACAGAGAGCAACTAATGAAAAACTGTTTTTT,CASSRQRATNEKLFF
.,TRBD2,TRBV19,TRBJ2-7,TGTGCCAGTAGTATAGGGGGAGCGGGAGCGAAGTACGAGCAGTACTTC,CASSIGGAGAKYEQYF
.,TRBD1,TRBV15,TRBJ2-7,TGTGCCACCAGCAGAGATCCCGGGACAGGGGCCTACGAGCAGTACTTC,CATSRDPGTGAYEQYF
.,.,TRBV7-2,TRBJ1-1,TGTGCCAGCAGCTCCACCCCTCGGAACACTGAAGCTTTCTTT,CASSSTPRNTEAFF
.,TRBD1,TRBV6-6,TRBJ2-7,TGTGCCAGCAAAGCCGGGACAGGAACCTACGAGCAGTACTTC,CASKAGTGTYEQYF
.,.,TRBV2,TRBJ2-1,TGTGCCAGCAGTGAATCGGCCTGGGCTGAGCAGTTCTTC,CASSESAWAEQFF
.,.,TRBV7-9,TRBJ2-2,TGTGCCAGCAGCTTACAGGGAACGAACACCGGGGAGCTGTTTTTT,CASSLQGTNTGELFF
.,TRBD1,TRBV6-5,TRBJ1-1,TGTGCCAGCAAACAGGCCCTCAGGGGGACTGAAGCTTTCTTT,CASKQALRGTEAFF
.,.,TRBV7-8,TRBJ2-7,TGTGCCAGCAGCCTATGGAAGACCTCCTACGAGCAGTACTTC,CASSLWKTSYEQYF
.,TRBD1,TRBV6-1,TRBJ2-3,TGTGCCAGCAGTCAGGGGGCTGGGGATACGCAGTATTTT,CASSQGAGDTQYF
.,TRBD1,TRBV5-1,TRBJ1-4,TGCGCCAGCAGCCGTGGACAGGGGAGAAATGAAAAACTGTTTTTT,CASSRGQGRNEKLFF